In this sample, the clone carrying this T cell receptor beta chain turned up a few times. The antigen is not known. The source of the sample is a study of blood T cells in healthy people across ages. Study conclusions and caveats: Across samples, TCR beta diversity tracked strongly with naive T cell percentage. Estimated diversity, derived from one million T cells, was regarded as an underestimate.

J gave up 7 bases and V 6 bases, and 5 bases lay outside the gene matches. In germline, CDR1 is SQVTM, CDR2 ANQGSEA. The CDR3 length is 11 residues. A second PCR of about 6 to 11 cycles used a sample-barcoded 5' primer and a J-beta primer mix. A template-switch adaptor containing 12 random nucleotides labeled each cDNA molecule. One entry per CDR3 protein results from TCRdb running MiXCR on the 5' RACE reads. Of 1.4 million or so distinct CDR3 sequences in the sample, roughly 43% were seen once. The rearrangement uses TRBV29-1 and TRBJ1-1; TRBD1 agrees at 7 bases. This sequence originates from a woman in her late teens or twenties in good health. Sample: blood. CDR3 in DNA: TGCAGCGTCCTTCGGGACAGTGAAGCTTTCTTT. It yields the protein CSVLRDSEAFF.